This T cell receptor beta chain was captured by sequencing in a study of T cells after yellow fever vaccination. The sample holds one count of this clonotype. This may be a read error, as it is one base from a much larger clone. TCRdb called the 5' RACE reads again in MiXCR, with one record for every CDR3 protein. The sample has about 140,000 distinct CDR3 sequences, more than 6.5% seen once. Trimming removed 8 bases from V and 7 bases from J; junction bases left unmatched: 10. CDR3 size: 14 residues. Germline V gene data show CDR1 as ENHRY and CDR2 as SYGVKD. The V gene is TRBV10-3, the J gene TRBJ2-1; 8 bases fit TRBD2. Sequencing used CD4+ T cells sorted from PBMCs, obtained 10 days after the yellow fever booster vaccination. This TCR was recovered from a man in his thirties or forties who received the YFV17D yellow fever vaccine. CDR3 coding DNA: TGTGCCATCGGGCGGGAGGCCCAGCAGAATGAGCAGTTCTTC. Translating it yields CAIGREAQQNEQFF.